This entry lists 6 T cell receptor beta chains sequenced from one sample in a study of T cell changes during pregnancy in multiple sclerosis. TCRdb's table, derived via immunoSEQ multiplex PCR, lists solely in-frame clones and lacks some. The sample gives about 44,000 clones, roughly nine tenths of which show up once; about 1% is in the top ten. This specimen was CD4+ T cells from peripheral blood mononuclear cells, taken after pregnancy. The receptors were sampled from a female donor with multiple sclerosis, enrolled in a pregnancy study.

The rearrangement joins TRBV28 to TRBJ1-2; D remains ambiguous. V was trimmed by 6 bases and J by 2 bases, leaving 7 bases between them. Germline loops: CDR1 MDHEN, CDR2 SYDVKM. The CDR3 extends over 12 amino acids. CDR3 protein: CASRTINYGYTF. The DNA for the CDR3 is TGTGCCAGCAGGACTATAAACTATGGCTACACCTTC.

The rearrangement uses TRBV9 and TRBJ2-5; possibly TRBD2 for D (6 bases). With 4 bases removed from V and 4 bases from J, the gap between germline ends came to 11 bases. The length of the CDR3 is 13 residues. Germline CDR1 reads SGDLS; CDR2 reads YYNGEE. In DNA form, the CDR3 reads TGTGCCAGCAGCTTCTCCGGGGGAGAGACCCAGTACTTC. Its translation is CASSFSGGETQYF.

The chain recombines TRBV9 with TRBJ2-1, with 10 bases lining up with TRBD2. CDR1 is SGDLS and CDR2 is YYNGEE in the germline V gene. With 2 bases clipped from V and 4 bases from J, the junction kept 0 bases outside the gene matches. CDR3 length: 14 residues. The CDR3 is CASSVSGGYNEQFF. CDR3 nucleotide sequence: TGTGCCAGCAGCGTTAGCGGGGGGTACAATGAGCAGTTCTTC.

This chain joins TRBV4-1 and TRBJ2-7, with 10 bases matching TRBD2. Germline V CDR1 and CDR2: MGHRA, YSYEKL. The CDR3 totals 14 residues. J gave up 4 bases and V 4 bases, and 4 bases lay outside the gene matches. The CDR3 sequence: CASSRGTSVYEQYF. The CDR3 DNA is TGCGCCAGCAGCCGAGGGACTAGCGTTTACGAGCAGTACTTC.

The genes are TRBV2 and TRBJ2-2; 11 bases map to TRBD2. The ends lost 10 bases at V and 5 bases at J; junction bases unmatched: 9. Germline V CDR1 and CDR2: SNHLY, FYNNEI. The CDR3 runs 15 residues. CDR3 nucleotides: TGTGCCACCGCTACTAGCGGGAGTCCGACCGGGGAGCTGTTTTTT. It encodes CATATSGSPTGELFF.

A few counts support this clone. The rearrangement uses TRBV12-5 and TRBJ2-1; a weak D match, TRBD2 (6 bases). Germline-derived CDR1 and CDR2 are LGHNT and FRNRAP. V shed 11 bases and J shed 1 base, with 21 bases lying between them. The CDR3 contains 16 residues. The CDR3 sequence: CASSQRTGLSYNEQFF. CDR3 nucleotide sequence: TGTGCTTCATCTCAGAGAACGGGACTTTCCTACAATGAGCAGTTCTTC.